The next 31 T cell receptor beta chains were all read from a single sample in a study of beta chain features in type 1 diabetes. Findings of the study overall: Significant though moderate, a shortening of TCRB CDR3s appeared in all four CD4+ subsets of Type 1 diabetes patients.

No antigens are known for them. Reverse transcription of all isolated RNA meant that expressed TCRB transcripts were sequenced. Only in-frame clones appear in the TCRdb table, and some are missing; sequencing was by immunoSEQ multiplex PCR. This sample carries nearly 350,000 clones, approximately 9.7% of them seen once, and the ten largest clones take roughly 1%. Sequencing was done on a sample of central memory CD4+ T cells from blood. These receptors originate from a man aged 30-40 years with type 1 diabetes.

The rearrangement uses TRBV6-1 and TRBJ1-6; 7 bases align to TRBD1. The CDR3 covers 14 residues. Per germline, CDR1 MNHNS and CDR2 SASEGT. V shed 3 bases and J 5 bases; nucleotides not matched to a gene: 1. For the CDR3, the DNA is TGTGCCAGCAGTGACAGGGGGGATAATTCACCCCTCCACTTT. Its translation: CASSDRGDNSPLHF.

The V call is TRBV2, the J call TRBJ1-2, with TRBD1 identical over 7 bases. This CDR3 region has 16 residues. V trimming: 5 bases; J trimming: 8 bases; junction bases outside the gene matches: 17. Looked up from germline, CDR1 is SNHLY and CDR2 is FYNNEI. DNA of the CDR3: TGTGCCAGCAGTCGAGACTCCGGGACAGAGGTCGGGGGCTACACCTTC. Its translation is CASSRDSGTEVGGYTF.

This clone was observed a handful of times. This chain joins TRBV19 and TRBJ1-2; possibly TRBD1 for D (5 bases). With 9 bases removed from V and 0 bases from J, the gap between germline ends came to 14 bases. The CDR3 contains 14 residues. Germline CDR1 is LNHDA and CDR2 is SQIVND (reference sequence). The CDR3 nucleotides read TGTGCCAGCAACTATGACAGTTCTAACTATGGCTACACCTTC. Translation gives CASNYDSSNYGYTF.

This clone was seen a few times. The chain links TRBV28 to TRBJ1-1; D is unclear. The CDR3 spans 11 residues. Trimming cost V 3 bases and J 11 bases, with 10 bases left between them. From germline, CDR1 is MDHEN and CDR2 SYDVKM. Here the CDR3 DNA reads TGTGCCAGCAGTTTCACGTTGGAGGCTTTCTTT. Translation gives CASSFTLEAFF.

The DNA of the CDR3 is TGTGCCAGCAGTCCGTACCACCTAGCGGGGGGGGGTGAGCAGTTCTTC. Protein: CASSPYHLAGGGEQFF. V usage is TRBV27 and J usage is TRBJ2-1, with 12 nucleotides matching TRBD2. Germline CDR1 MNHEY, CDR2 SMNVEV (reference sequence). CDR3 length equals 16 residues. V shed 5 bases and J 9 bases; nucleotides not matched to a gene: 11.

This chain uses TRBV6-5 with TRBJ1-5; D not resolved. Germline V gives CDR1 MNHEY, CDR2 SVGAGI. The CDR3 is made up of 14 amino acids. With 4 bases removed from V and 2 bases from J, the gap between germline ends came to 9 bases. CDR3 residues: CASSFDIGNQPQHF. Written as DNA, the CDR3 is TGTGCCAGCAGTTTCGACATCGGCAATCAGCCCCAGCATTTT.

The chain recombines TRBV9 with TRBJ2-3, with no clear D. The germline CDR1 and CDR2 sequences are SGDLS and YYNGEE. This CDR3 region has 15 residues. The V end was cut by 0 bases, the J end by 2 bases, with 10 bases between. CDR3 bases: TGTGCCAGCAGCGTAGGGCTGGAACTCACAGATACGCAGTATTTT. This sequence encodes CASSVGLELTDTQYF. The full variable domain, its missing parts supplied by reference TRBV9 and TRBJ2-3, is DSGVTQTPKHLITATGQRVTLRCSPRSGDLSVYWYQQSLDQGLQFLIQYYNGEERAKGNILERFSAQQFPDLHSELNLSSLELGDSALYFCASSVGLELTDTQYFGPGTRLTVL.

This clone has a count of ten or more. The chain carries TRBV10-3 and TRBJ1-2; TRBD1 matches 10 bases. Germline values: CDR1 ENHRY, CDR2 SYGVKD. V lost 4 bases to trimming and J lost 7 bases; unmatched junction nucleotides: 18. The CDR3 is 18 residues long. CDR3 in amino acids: CAISVRTPSTGGLAGYTF. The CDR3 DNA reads TGTGCCATCAGTGTCCGAACCCCCTCGACAGGGGGCTTAGCTGGCTACACCTTC.

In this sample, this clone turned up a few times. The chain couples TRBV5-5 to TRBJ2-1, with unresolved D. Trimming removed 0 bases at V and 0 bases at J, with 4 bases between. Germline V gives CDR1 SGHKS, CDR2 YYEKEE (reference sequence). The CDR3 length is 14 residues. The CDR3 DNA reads TGTGCCAGCAGCTTGGAACCCTCCTACAATGAGCAGTTCTTC. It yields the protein CASSLEPSYNEQFF. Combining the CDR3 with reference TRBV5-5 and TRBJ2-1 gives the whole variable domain DAGVTQSPTHLIKTRGQQVTLRCSPISGHKSVSWYQQVLGQGPQFIFQYYEKEERGRGNFPDRFSARQFPNYSSELNVNALLLGDSALYLCASSLEPSYNEQFFGPGTRLTVL.

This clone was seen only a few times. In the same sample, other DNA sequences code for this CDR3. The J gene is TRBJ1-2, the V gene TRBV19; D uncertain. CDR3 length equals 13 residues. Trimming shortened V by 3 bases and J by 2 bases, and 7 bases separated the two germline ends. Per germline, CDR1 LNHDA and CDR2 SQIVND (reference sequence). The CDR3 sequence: CASSIMGNYGYTF. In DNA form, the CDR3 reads TGTGCCAGTAGTATCATGGGGAACTATGGCTACACCTTC.

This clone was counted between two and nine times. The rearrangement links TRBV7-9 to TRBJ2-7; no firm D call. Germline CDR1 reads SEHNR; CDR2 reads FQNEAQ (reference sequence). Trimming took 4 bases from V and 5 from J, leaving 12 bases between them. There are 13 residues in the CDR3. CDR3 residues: CASSSQKNHEQYF. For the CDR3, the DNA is TGTGCCAGCAGCTCGCAGAAAAACCACGAGCAGTACTTC. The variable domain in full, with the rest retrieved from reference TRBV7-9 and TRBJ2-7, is DTGVSQNPRHKITKRGQNVTFRCDPISEHNRLYWYRQTLGQGPEFLTYFQNEAQLEKSRLLSDRFSAERPKGSFSTLEIQRTEQGDSAMYLCASSSQKNHEQYFGPGTRLTVT.

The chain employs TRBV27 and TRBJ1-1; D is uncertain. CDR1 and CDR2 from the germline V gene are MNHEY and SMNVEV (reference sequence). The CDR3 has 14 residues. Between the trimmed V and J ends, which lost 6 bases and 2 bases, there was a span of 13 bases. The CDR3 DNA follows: TGTGCCAGCAGGTTACGGGCCTTAAACACTGAAGCTTTCTTT. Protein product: CASRLRALNTEAFF.

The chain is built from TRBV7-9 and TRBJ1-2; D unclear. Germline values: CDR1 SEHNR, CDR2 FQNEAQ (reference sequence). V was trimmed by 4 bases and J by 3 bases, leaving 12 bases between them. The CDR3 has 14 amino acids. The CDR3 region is CASSSADGYYGYTF. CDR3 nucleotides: TGTGCCAGCAGCTCCGCGGACGGGTACTATGGCTACACCTTC.

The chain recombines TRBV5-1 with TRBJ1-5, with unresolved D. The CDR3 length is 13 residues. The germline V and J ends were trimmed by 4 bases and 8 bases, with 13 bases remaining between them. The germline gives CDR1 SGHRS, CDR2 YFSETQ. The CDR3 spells CASSPRVGEPQHF. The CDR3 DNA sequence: TGCGCCAGCAGCCCGCGGGTGGGAGAGCCCCAGCATTTT. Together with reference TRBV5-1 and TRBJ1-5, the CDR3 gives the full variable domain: KAGVTQTPRYLIKTRGQQVTLSCSPISGHRSVSWYQQTPGQGLQFLFEYFSETQRNKGNFPGRFSGRQFSNSRSEMNVSTLELGDSALYLCASSPRVGEPQHFGDGTRLSIL.

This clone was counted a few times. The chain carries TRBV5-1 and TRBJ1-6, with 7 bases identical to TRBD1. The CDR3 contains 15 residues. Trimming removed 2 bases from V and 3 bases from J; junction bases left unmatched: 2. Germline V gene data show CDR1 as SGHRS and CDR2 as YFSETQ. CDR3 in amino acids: CASSLDRDYNSPLHF. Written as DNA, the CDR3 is TGCGCCAGCAGCTTAGACAGGGACTATAATTCACCCCTCCACTTT.

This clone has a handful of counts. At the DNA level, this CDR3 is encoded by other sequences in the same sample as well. CDR3 residues: CASSFTDSSYEQYF. In DNA form, the CDR3 reads TGTGCCAGCAGCTTTACGGACAGCTCCTACGAGCAGTACTTC. This chain connects TRBV7-9 to TRBJ2-7, with D perhaps TRBD1 (6 bases). CDR1 is SEHNR, CDR2 FQNEAQ, per germline (reference sequence). V shed 3 bases and J shed 0 bases, with 9 bases lying between them. This CDR3 is 14 amino acids long.

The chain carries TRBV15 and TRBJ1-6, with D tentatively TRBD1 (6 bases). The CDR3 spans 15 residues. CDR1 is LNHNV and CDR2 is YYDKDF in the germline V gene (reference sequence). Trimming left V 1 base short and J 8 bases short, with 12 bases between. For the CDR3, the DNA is TGTGCCACCAGCAGAGGAGGGACAACAGATTCACCCCTCCACTTT. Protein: CATSRGGTTDSPLHF.

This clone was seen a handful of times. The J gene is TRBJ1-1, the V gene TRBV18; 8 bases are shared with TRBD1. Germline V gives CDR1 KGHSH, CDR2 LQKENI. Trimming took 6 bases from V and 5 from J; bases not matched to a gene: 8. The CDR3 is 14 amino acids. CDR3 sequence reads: CASSQGQGGTEAFF. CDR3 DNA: TGTGCCAGCTCCCAAGGACAGGGAGGAACTGAAGCTTTCTTT.

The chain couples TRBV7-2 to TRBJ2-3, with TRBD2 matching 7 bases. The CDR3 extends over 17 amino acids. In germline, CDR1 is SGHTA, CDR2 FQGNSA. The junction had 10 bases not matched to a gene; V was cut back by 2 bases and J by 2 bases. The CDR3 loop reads CASSLRERSGATDTQYF. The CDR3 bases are TGTGCCAGCAGCTTAAGGGAGCGAAGCGGGGCCACAGATACGCAGTATTTT.

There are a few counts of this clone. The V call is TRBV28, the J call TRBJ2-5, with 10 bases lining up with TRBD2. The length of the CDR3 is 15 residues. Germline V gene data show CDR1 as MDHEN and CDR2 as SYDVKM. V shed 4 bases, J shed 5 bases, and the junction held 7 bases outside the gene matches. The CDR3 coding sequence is TGTGCCAGCAGTTCTCAGCGGGGGGGCCGGGAGACCCAGTACTTC. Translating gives CASSSQRGGRETQYF.

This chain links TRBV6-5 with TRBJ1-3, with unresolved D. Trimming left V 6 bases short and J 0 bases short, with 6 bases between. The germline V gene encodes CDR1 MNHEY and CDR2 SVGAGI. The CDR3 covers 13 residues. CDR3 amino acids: CASRFSSGNTIYF. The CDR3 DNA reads TGTGCCAGCAGATTCAGCTCTGGAAACACCATATATTTT.

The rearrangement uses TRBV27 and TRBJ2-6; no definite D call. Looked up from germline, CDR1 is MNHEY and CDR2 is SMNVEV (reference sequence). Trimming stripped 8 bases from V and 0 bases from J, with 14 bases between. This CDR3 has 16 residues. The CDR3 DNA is TGTGCCAGCGGATTCAGACGGTCCTCTGGGGCCAACGTCCTGACTTTC. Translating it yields CASGFRRSSGANVLTF.

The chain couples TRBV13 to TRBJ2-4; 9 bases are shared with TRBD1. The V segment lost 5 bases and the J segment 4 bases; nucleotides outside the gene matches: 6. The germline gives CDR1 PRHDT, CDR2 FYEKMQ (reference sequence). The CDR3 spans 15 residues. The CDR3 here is CASSPQGTGKNIQYF. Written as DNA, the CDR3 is TGTGCCAGCAGCCCCCAAGGGACAGGGAAAAACATTCAGTACTTC.

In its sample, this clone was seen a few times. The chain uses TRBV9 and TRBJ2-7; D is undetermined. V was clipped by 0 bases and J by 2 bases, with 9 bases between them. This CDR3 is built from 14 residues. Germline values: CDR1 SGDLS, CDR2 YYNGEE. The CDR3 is CASSVDPKTYEQYF. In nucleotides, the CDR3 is TGTGCCAGCAGCGTAGACCCAAAGACCTACGAGCAGTACTTC.

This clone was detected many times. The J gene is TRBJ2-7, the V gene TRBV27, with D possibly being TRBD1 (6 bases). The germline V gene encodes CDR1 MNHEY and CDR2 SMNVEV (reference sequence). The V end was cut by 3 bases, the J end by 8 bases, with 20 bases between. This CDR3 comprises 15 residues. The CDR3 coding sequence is TGTGCCAGCAGTTTTGGGGGCTCCTCCCCCTCCAAGCAGTACTTC. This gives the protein CASSFGGSSPSKQYF.

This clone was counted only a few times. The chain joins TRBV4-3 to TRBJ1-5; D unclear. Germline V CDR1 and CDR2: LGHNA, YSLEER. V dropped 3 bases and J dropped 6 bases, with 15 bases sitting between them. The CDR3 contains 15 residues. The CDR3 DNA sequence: TGCGCCAGCAGCCAGATGAGTGGTTTGAGTCAGCCCCAGCATTTT. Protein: CASSQMSGLSQPQHF.

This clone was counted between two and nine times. The CDR3: CASSLFGTGGRGEQYF. In nucleotides, the CDR3 is TGTGCCAGCAGCTTATTCGGGACAGGGGGCAGAGGCGAGCAGTACTTC. The chain carries TRBV7-9 and TRBJ2-7; 12 positions agree with TRBD1. CDR3 size: 16 residues. Per germline, CDR1 SEHNR and CDR2 FQNEAQ (reference sequence). With V trimmed by 2 bases and J by 6 bases, 8 bases remained unmatched.

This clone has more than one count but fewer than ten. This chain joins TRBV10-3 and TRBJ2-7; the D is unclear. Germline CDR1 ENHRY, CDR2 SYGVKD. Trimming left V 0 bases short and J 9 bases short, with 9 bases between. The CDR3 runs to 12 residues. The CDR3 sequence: CAISESEVGQYF. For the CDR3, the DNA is TGTGCCATCAGTGAGTCAGAGGTCGGGCAGTACTTC.

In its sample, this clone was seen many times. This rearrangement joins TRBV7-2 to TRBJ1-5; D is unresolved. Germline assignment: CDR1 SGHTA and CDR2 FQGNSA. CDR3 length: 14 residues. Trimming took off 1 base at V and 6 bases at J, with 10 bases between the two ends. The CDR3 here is CASSLEGRSQPQHF. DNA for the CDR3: TGTGCCAGCAGCTTAGAAGGGAGGAGTCAGCCCCAGCATTTT. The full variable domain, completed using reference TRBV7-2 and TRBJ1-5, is GAGVSQSPSNKVTEKGKDVELRCDPISGHTALYWYRQSLGQGLEFLIYFQGNSAPDKSGLPSDRFSAERTGGSVSTLTIQRTQQEDSAVYLCASSLEGRSQPQHFGDGTRLSIL.

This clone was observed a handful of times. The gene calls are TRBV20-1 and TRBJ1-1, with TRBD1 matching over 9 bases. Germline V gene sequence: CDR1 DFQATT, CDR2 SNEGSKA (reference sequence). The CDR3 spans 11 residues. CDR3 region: CSGGQGPEAFF. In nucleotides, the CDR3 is TGCAGCGGGGGACAGGGACCTGAAGCTTTCTTT.

The CDR3: CASSKSGTAITGANVLTF. The DNA for the CDR3 is TGTGCCAGCAGTAAATCCGGGACAGCCATCACTGGGGCCAACGTCCTGACTTTC. The chain is built from TRBV27 and TRBJ2-6, with TRBD1 matching 7 bases. Germline V lookup: CDR1 MNHEY, CDR2 SMNVEV (reference sequence). The CDR3 is 18 amino acids. The ends lost 5 bases at V and 2 bases at J; junction bases unmatched: 12.